This T cell receptor (beta chain) was recovered during a study of blood T cell repertoires in COVID-19. Study-wide background: Some COVID-19 samples were acute and others convalescent; all came from the United States, Italy and Spain. PBMCs, B-cell-depleted T cells, or T cells provided the cDNA or gDNA that made up the material.

Original processing methods: Estimation of nucleated cell counts relied on the amplification of reference gene primers. Assay used: immunoSEQ multiplex PCR; TCRdb lists only in-frame clones, some missing. For V, J and clone size, that table is used; D and trimming come from the DNA. The data contain 60,000 to 85,000 clones, nearly 90% of them seen just once; the ten biggest clones take up 3.4%. Seattle researchers signed up patients amid active infection and tracked them longitudinally. The germline V gene encodes CDR1 MDHEN and CDR2 SYDVKM. Trimming stripped 11 bases from V and 7 bases from J, with 15 bases between. The CDR3 length is 12 residues.

The chain uses TRBV28 and TRBJ1-5; D gene unclear. This TCR derives from a woman aged 50 to 60 with COVID-19, enrolled during active disease. The sample taken for sequencing was peripheral blood. The CDR3 loop reads CACFGVGQPQHF. The DNA for the CDR3 is TGTGCCTGCTTCGGGGTAGGACAGCCCCAGCATTTT.